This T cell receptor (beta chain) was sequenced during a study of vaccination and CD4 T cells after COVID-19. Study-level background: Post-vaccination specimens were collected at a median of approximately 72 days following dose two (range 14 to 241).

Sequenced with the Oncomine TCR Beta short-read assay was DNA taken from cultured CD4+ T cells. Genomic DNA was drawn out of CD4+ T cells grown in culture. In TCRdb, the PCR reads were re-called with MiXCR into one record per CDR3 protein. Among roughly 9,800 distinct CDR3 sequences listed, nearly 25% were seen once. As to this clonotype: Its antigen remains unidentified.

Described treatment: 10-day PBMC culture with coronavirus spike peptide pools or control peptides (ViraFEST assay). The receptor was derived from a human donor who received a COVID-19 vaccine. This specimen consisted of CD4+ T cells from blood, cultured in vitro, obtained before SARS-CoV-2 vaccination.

The CDR3 coding sequence is TGTGCCAGCAGCCATATTTTACCGGGACAGTTTTTCTACGAGCAGTACTTC. Protein product: CASSHILPGQFFYEQYF. This sequence joins TRBV4-2 and TRBJ2-7, with 7 bases that match TRBD1. The V segment lost 3 bases and the J segment 3 bases; nucleotides outside the gene matches: 14. Germline CDR1 LGHNA, CDR2 YNFKEQ. CDR3 length: 17 residues.